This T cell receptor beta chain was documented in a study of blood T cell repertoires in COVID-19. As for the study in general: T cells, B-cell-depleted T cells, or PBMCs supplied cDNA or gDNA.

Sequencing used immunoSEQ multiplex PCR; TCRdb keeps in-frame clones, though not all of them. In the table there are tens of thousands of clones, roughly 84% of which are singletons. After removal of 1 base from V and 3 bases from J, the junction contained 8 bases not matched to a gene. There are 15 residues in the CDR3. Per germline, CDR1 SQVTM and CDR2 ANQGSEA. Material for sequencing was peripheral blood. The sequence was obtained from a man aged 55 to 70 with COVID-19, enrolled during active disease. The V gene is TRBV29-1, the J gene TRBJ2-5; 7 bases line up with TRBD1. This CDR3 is CSVEAVWDSKETQYF. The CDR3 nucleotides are TGCAGCGTTGAAGCGGTGTGGGACAGTAAAGAGACCCAGTACTTC.